This T cell receptor beta chain was sequenced for a study of blood T cell repertoires in COVID-19. Study context: PBMCs, B-cell-depleted T cells, or T cells provided the cDNA or gDNA that made up the material.

This clone was found once. The same CDR3 can be traced to other DNA sequences in this sample. Clones were sequenced by immunoSEQ multiplex PCR, and TCRdb holds only the in-frame ones, with some missing. The sample contains roughly 39,000 clones, about 87% of which appear only once. Sequences were obtained from peripheral blood. This TCR came from a man aged 50-60 years with active or convalescent COVID-19.

CDR3 in DNA: TGTGCCAGCAGCCCCCCCAGGGACACCGGGGAGCTGTTTTTT. Amino acid sequence: CASSPPRDTGELFF. The chain employs TRBV5-5 and TRBJ2-2; D might be TRBD1 (5 bases). The CDR3 is made up of 14 amino acids. Per the germline V gene, CDR1 is SGHKS and CDR2 is YYEKEE (reference sequence). Trimming took off 4 bases at V and 3 bases at J, with 10 bases between the two ends. The whole variable domain, filled in from reference TRBV5-5 and TRBJ2-2, reads DAGVTQSPTHLIKTRGQQVTLRCSPISGHKSVSWYQQVLGQGPQFIFQYYEKEERGRGNFPDRFSARQFPNYSSELNVNALLLGDSALYLCASSPPRDTGELFFGEGSRLTVL.